The 18 T cell receptor beta chains listed next were all sequenced from one sample in a study of T cell repertoires in cytomegalovirus infection. Which antigens these TCRs recognize remains unknown. TCRdb re-called the reads with MiXCR, one entry per CDR3 protein. This sample has about 920,000 distinct CDR3 sequences; approximately 31% occur once, and the top ten carry roughly 13%. The starting material was cultured CD8+ T cells from PBMCs, obtained from culture after CMV antigen stimulation. All receptors come from a human donor in good health (CMV status not recorded). Some clones in this sample may be carry-over from other donors' samples.

The genes are TRBV29-1 and TRBJ1-1; D may be TRBD1 (6 bases). This CDR3 contains 10 residues. Between the trimmed V and J ends, which lost 7 bases and 7 bases, there was a span of 10 bases. Per the germline V gene, CDR1 is SQVTM and CDR2 is ANQGSEA. The CDR3 protein is CSAKQGEAFF. DNA of the CDR3: TGCAGCGCAAAACAGGGTGAAGCTTTCTTT.

Points on this clonotype: Given a much more abundant clone one base away, this may be a read error. The chain is built from TRBV6-1 and TRBJ1-1, with D possibly matching TRBD1 (5 bases). The CDR3 has 11 amino acids. In germline, CDR1 is MNHNS, CDR2 SASEGT. Deletions cut 4 bases from V and 9 bases from J, with 9 bases between. The CDR3 reads CASSVGGKAFF. DNA for the CDR3: TGTGCCAGCAGTGTTGGGGGTAAAGCTTTCTTT.

In DNA form, the CDR3 reads TGTGCCAGCAGCGTAATAGCGGGAGATTACAATGAGCAGTTCTTC. Amino acids: CASSVIAGDYNEQFF. The V and J genes are TRBV9 and TRBJ2-1; 9 bases agree with TRBD2. Germline CDR1 and CDR2: SGDLS and YYNGEE. After removal of 1 base from V and 4 bases from J, the junction contained 3 bases not matched to a gene. This CDR3 spans 15 amino acids.

This clonotype appeared a few times. The V and J genes are TRBV5-4 and TRBJ2-3; a possible D gene is TRBD1 (6 bases). The CDR3 length is 15 residues. V lost 3 bases, J lost 0 bases, and 11 bases lay in between. The germline gives CDR1 SGHNT, CDR2 YYREEE (reference sequence). CDR3 region: CASSSRTASTDTQYF. The DNA of the CDR3 is TGTGCCAGCAGCTCCCGGACAGCTAGCACAGATACGCAGTATTTT.

This clonotype showed up just once. In nucleotides, the CDR3 is TGCGCCAGCAGCCAAGTAAGTTCGAGGGGCTCCAATGAGCAGTTCTTC. This gives the protein CASSQVSSRGSNEQFF. The J gene is TRBJ2-1, the V gene TRBV4-1; possibly TRBD1 or TRBD2 for D (5 bases each). Between the trimmed V and J ends, which lost 1 base and 6 bases, there was a span of 16 bases. This CDR3 has 16 amino acids. Germline V gene sequence: CDR1 MGHRA, CDR2 YSYEKL.

About this clonotype: This may be a read error: a much more frequent sequence differs by one nucleotide. The rearrangement uses TRBV7-2 and TRBJ1-6, with a weak D call TRBD1 (6 bases). This CDR3 contains 14 residues. The germline V gene has CDR1 SGHTA and CDR2 FQGNSA. The CDR3: CAGSLPYRDSPLHF. The CDR3 DNA sequence: TGTGCCGGCAGCCTACCGTACAGGGATTCACCCCTCCACTTT.

J is TRBJ2-5 and V is TRBV15; TRBD1 is a possible D gene (5 bases). The CDR3 covers 13 residues. Germline lookup yields CDR1 LNHNV and CDR2 YYDKDF (reference sequence). Between the trimmed V and J ends, which lost 3 bases and 7 bases, there was a span of 12 bases. CDR3 coding DNA: TGTGCCACCAGCAGTAACCCCACAGGGACCCAGTACTTC. The encoded protein is CATSSNPTGTQYF. The variable domain in full, completed from reference TRBV15 and TRBJ2-5, reads DAMVIQNPRYQVTQFGKPVTLSCSQTLNHNVMYWYQQKSSQAPKLLFHYYDKDFNNEADTPDNFQSRRPNTSFCFLDIRSPGLGDTAMYLCATSSNPTGTQYFGPGTRLLVL.

In its sample, this clonotype was seen many times. The chain couples TRBV7-9 to TRBJ2-5; 7 nucleotides match TRBD2. Germline V gives CDR1 SEHNR, CDR2 FQNEAQ (reference sequence). V lost 5 bases to trimming and J lost 1 base; unmatched junction nucleotides: 7. The CDR3 sequence is 15 residues long. CDR3 protein: CASSDRDYPQETQYF. In DNA form, the CDR3 reads TGTGCCAGCAGCGACCGGGACTACCCCCAAGAGACCCAGTACTTC.

This chain links TRBV27 with TRBJ1-2; D gene unclear. From germline, CDR1 is MNHEY and CDR2 SMNVEV (reference sequence). This CDR3 contains 15 residues. Trimming shortened V by 4 bases and J by 3 bases, and 15 bases separated the two germline ends. DNA of the CDR3: TGTGCCAGCAGTTCGACGCCCGCTAGGGACTATGGCTACACCTTC. Protein: CASSSTPARDYGYTF.

This clonotype was found many times. V usage is TRBV7-2 and J usage is TRBJ2-1; D is perhaps TRBD2 (6 bases). V was cut by 1 base and J by 6 bases, with 19 bases left in between. Germline V gene sequence: CDR1 SGHTA, CDR2 FQGNSA. The CDR3 contains 17 residues. The CDR3 spells CASSLGRGMRGSNEQFF. The CDR3 nucleotides read TGTGCCAGCAGCTTAGGTCGGGGGATGAGAGGGTCCAATGAGCAGTTCTTC.

Written as DNA, the CDR3 is TGTGCCAGCAGTTACGAACGCTACAATGAGCAGTTCTTC. Its translation is CASSYERYNEQFF. V usage is TRBV6-8 and J usage is TRBJ2-1; no clear D. CDR1 and CDR2 from the germline V gene are MNHGY and SAAAGT. The CDR3 totals 13 residues. V was pared by 2 bases and J by 3 bases, with 5 bases between.

This clonotype was found once. The rearrangement links TRBV6-8 to TRBJ2-1; 12 bases line up with TRBD2. Germline V lookup: CDR1 MNHGY, CDR2 SAAAGT. The trim removed 1 base at V and 3 bases at J, leaving 7 bases unmatched. The CDR3 spans 18 residues. CDR3 residues: CASSYFSSGGEYYNEQFF. The CDR3 nucleotides read TGTGCCAGCAGTTACTTTTCTAGCGGGGGGGAGTACTACAATGAGCAGTTCTTC.

This chain links TRBV7-4 with TRBJ2-7; D gene ambiguous. Germline CDR1 SGHVT, CDR2 SQSDAQ. V was clipped by 6 bases and J by 3 bases, with 9 bases between them. This CDR3 spans 12 amino acids. The chain's CDR3 is CASSLRVYEQYV. The CDR3 DNA follows: TGTGCCAGCAGTCTTAGGGTCTACGAGCAGTACGTC.

This chain connects TRBV2 to TRBJ1-1; tentative D call: TRBD1 (6 bases). The CDR3 consists of 15 residues. V was cut by 5 bases and J by 1 base, with 14 bases left in between. Per germline, CDR1 SNHLY and CDR2 FYNNEI. CDR3 amino acids: CASSPPQTGNTEAFF. The CDR3, as DNA: TGTGCCAGCAGTCCTCCTCAGACAGGGAACACTGAAGCTTTCTTT.

V gene TRBV7-4 combines with J gene TRBJ1-4; D call uncertain. Germline loops: CDR1 SGHVT, CDR2 SQSDAQ. The CDR3 is 14 amino acids. With 0 bases removed from V and 5 bases from J, the gap between germline ends came to 7 bases. The CDR3 region is CASSLAAGNEKLFF. CDR3 coding DNA: TGTGCCAGCAGCTTAGCTGCTGGGAATGAAAAACTGTTTTTT.

This chain links TRBV27 with TRBJ1-3; D unresolved. Germline CDR1 MNHEY, CDR2 SMNVEV (reference sequence). There are 13 residues in the CDR3. V gave up 5 bases and J gave up 3 bases, with 8 bases separating them. The DNA for the CDR3 is TGTGCCAGCAGTCCCGGGATTGGAAACACCATATATTTT. Translated: CASSPGIGNTIYF.

The V gene is TRBV19, the J gene TRBJ2-1, with TRBD1 as a possible D gene (5 bases). CDR3 length equals 15 residues. CDR1 and CDR2 (germline): LNHDA, SQIVND (reference sequence). The ends were cut back, 4 bases at V and 0 bases at J, with 10 bases in the middle. As DNA, the CDR3 is TGTGCCAGTAGTAGATCGGACACCTCCTACAATGAGCAGTTCTTC. It is translated as CASSRSDTSYNEQFF.

This clonotype was detected only a few times. The chain employs TRBV18 and TRBJ1-1; the D gene is possibly TRBD1 (5 bases). Trimming removed 1 base from V and 4 bases from J, with 16 bases in between. This CDR3 has 16 residues. The V gene's germline CDR1 is KGHSH and CDR2 LQKENI. The CDR3 DNA reads as TGTGCCAGCTCACCACAGTTAGACAGCCCTGGCACTGAAGCTTTCTTT. Translated, it gives CASSPQLDSPGTEAFF.